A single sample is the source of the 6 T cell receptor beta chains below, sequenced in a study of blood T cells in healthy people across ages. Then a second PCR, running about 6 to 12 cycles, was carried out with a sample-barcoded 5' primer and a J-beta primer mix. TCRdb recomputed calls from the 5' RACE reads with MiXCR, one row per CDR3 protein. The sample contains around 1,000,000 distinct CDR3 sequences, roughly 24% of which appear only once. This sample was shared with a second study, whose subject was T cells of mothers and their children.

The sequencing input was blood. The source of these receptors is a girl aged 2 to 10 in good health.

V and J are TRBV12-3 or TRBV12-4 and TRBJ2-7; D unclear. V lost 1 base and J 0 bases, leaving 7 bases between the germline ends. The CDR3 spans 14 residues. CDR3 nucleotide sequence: TGTGCCAGCAGTTTAGAGTATACCTCCTACGAGCAGTACTTC. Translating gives CASSLEYTSYEQYF.

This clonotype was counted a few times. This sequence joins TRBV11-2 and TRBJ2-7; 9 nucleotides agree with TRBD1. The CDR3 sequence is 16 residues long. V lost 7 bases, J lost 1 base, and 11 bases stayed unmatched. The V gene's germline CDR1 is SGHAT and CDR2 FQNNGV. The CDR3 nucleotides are TGTGCCAGCAACCCACTACCGGGACAGGGTTCCTACGAGCAGTACTTC. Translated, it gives CASNPLPGQGSYEQYF. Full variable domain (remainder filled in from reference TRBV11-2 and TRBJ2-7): EAGVAQSPRYKIIEKRQSVAFWCNPISGHATLYWYQQILGQGPKLLIQFQNNGVVDDSQLPKDRFSAERLKGVDSTLKIQPAKLEDSAVYLCASNPLPGQGSYEQYFGPGTRLTVT.

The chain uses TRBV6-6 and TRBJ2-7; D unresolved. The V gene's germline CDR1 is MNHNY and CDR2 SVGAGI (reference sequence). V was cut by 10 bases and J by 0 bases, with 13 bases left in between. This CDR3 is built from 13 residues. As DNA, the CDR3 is TGTGCCACCGCACGGCAGGTCTCCTACGAGCAGTACTTC. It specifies CATARQVSYEQYF.

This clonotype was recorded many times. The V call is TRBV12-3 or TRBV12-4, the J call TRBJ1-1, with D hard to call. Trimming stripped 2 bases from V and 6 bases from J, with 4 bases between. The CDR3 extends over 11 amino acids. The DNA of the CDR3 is TGTGCCAGCAGTTTAACCTCTGAAGCTTTCTTT. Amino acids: CASSLTSEAFF.

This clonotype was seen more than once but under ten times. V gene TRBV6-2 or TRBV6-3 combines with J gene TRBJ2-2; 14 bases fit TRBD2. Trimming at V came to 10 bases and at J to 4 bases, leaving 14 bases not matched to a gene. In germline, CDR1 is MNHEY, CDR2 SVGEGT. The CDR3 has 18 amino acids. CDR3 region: CATQLVGLAGVSTGELFF. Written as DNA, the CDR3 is TGTGCCACCCAGTTAGTGGGACTAGCGGGAGTGAGCACCGGGGAGCTGTTTTTT.

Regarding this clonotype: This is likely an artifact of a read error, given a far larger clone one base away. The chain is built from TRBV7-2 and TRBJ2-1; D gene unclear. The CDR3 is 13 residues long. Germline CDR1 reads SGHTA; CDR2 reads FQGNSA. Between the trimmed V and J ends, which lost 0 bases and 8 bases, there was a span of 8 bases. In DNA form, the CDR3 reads TGTGCCAGCAGCTTAGCCGGGTACGATGAGCAGTTCTTC. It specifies CASSLAGYDEQFF.